Below, 15 T cell receptor beta chains from the same sample are listed, as sequenced in a study of blood T cell repertoires in COVID-19. Generated by immunoSEQ multiplex PCR, the TCRdb table keeps only in-frame clones and is missing some. The table shows 350,000 to 550,000 clones, with about 90% occurring only once. Sequencing was performed on PBMCs or T cells enriched from blood (not recorded which). Receptors were obtained from a woman younger than 35 with acute COVID-19.

The V and J genes are TRBV6-5 and TRBJ1-1; 7 bases agree with TRBD1. CDR1 MNHEY and CDR2 SVGAGI come from the germline V gene. V shed 6 bases and J 4 bases; nucleotides not matched to a gene: 5. CDR3 length equals 13 residues. DNA of the CDR3: TGTGCCAGCAGCAGGACAGGAGTCACTGAAGCTTTCTTT. Translation: CASSRTGVTEAFF.

The chain links TRBV28 to TRBJ2-7; 10 positions agree with TRBD2. V lost 2 bases, J lost 4 bases, and 5 bases stayed unmatched. CDR3 length: 15 residues. Germline-derived CDR1 and CDR2 are MDHEN and SYDVKM. The CDR3 sequence is CASSLRSSGRYEQYF. CDR3 coding DNA: TGTGCCAGCAGTTTAAGGTCTAGCGGGAGATACGAGCAGTACTTC.

This chain connects TRBV7-3 to TRBJ2-1; tentatively, D is TRBD1 (6 bases). The V and J ends lost 5 bases and 4 bases respectively, with 12 bases between them. The germline CDR1 and CDR2 sequences are SGHTA and FQGTGA. This CDR3 is built from 14 residues. In DNA, the CDR3 is TGTGCCAGCAGCCGAATGGGGGCATACAATGAGCAGTTCTTC. Amino acids: CASSRMGAYNEQFF. Looking up the rest from reference TRBV7-3 and TRBJ2-1 gives the full variable domain: GAGVSQTPSNKVTEKGKYVELRCDPISGHTALYWYRQSLGQGPEFLIYFQGTGAADDSGLPNDRFFAVRPEGSVSTLKIQRTERGDSAVYLCASSRMGAYNEQFFGPGTRLTVL.

This chain uses TRBV6-5 with TRBJ1-2; D is perhaps TRBD1 (6 bases). With 8 bases removed from V and 4 bases from J, the gap between germline ends came to 14 bases. There are 13 residues in the CDR3. Germline V CDR1 and CDR2: MNHEY, SVGAGI. The CDR3 DNA sequence: TGTGCCAGCCGGACAGTCCACGTCTATGGCTACACCTTC. Its translation is CASRTVHVYGYTF.

V gene TRBV5-1 combines with J gene TRBJ2-5, with D possibly being TRBD2 (5 bases). CDR3 length: 13 residues. Germline V gene sequence: CDR1 SGHRS, CDR2 YFSETQ. Trimming took off 2 bases at V and 1 base at J, with 6 bases between the two ends. CDR3 DNA: TGCGCCAGCAGCTTAGCGGTCCAAGAGACCCAGTACTTC. Encoded protein: CASSLAVQETQYF. Together with reference TRBV5-1 and TRBJ2-5, the CDR3 gives the full variable domain: KAGVTQTPRYLIKTRGQQVTLSCSPISGHRSVSWYQQTPGQGLQFLFEYFSETQRNKGNFPGRFSGRQFSNSRSEMNVSTLELGDSALYLCASSLAVQETQYFGPGTRLLVL.

The chain is built from TRBV2 and TRBJ2-2; D may be TRBD2 (5 bases). Trimming took 1 base from V and 6 from J, leaving 12 bases between them. Per the germline V gene, CDR1 is SNHLY and CDR2 is FYNNEI. CDR3 length: 15 residues. The CDR3: CASSEGVVGAGELFF. The CDR3 coding sequence is TGTGCCAGCAGTGAAGGGGTAGTCGGGGCCGGGGAGCTGTTTTTT.

The rearrangement links TRBV5-5 to TRBJ2-6, with TRBD1 identical over 8 bases. The V and J ends lost 4 bases and 0 bases, in that order; junction bases with no gene match: 9. CDR1 is SGHKS, CDR2 YYEKEE, per germline (reference sequence). This CDR3 has 18 residues. In DNA form, the CDR3 reads TGTGCCAGCAGCCATACAGGGGGTCCCTTCTCTGGGGCCAACGTCCTGACTTTC. Its protein product is CASSHTGGPFSGANVLTF.

This chain links TRBV2 with TRBJ1-4; a weak D match, TRBD1 (5 bases). Germline values: CDR1 SNHLY, CDR2 FYNNEI. This CDR3 comprises 14 residues. Trimming removed 5 bases from V and 7 bases from J, with 14 bases in between. The CDR3 region is CASSLSQGGEKLFF. Written as DNA, the CDR3 is TGTGCCAGCAGTCTAAGCCAGGGTGGTGAAAAACTGTTTTTT.

This chain joins TRBV6-5 and TRBJ2-7; 10 nucleotides align to TRBD2. V lost 10 bases to trimming and J lost 5 bases; unmatched junction nucleotides: 5. Germline lookup yields CDR1 MNHEY and CDR2 SVGAGI. This CDR3 spans 12 amino acids. The CDR3 DNA sequence: TGTGCCACAGAGCGGGGGGGCCACGAGCAGTACTTC. Amino acids: CATERGGHEQYF.

The rearrangement uses TRBV7-3 and TRBJ2-7; D is perhaps TRBD2 (6 bases). The germline CDR1 and CDR2 sequences are SGHTA and FQGTGA. The V end was cut by 6 bases, the J end by 2 bases, with 17 bases between. The CDR3 sequence is 15 residues long. CDR3 bases: TGTGCCAGCAGTTCCCTACGGGAGACAGCCTACGAGCAGTACTTC. Translating it yields CASSSLRETAYEQYF.

J is TRBJ1-6 and V is TRBV28; D is ambiguous. CDR1 and CDR2 (germline): MDHEN, SYDVKM. The CDR3 has 14 residues. Trimming shortened V by 6 bases and J by 4 bases, and 10 bases separated the two germline ends. The CDR3 sequence is CASRGGFYNSPLHF. CDR3 in DNA: TGTGCCAGCAGGGGAGGCTTTTATAATTCACCCCTCCACTTT.

The chain couples TRBV3-1 (or the pseudogene TRBV3-2) to TRBJ1-2; weak D call: TRBD1 (5 bases). The germline V gene encodes CDR1 LGHDT and CDR2 YNNKEL (reference sequence). The CDR3 contains 15 residues. V was cut by 1 base and J by 6 bases, with 15 bases left in between. The CDR3 here is CASSQGARDVDGYTF. The CDR3 nucleotides read TGTGCCAGCAGCCAAGGTGCCAGGGATGTGGATGGCTACACCTTC.

A single count supports this clone. The rearrangement joins TRBV7-9 to TRBJ2-3, with 9 nucleotides matching TRBD2. CDR3 length: 16 residues. Trimming at V came to 4 bases and at J to 2 bases, leaving 7 bases not matched to a gene. Looked up from germline, CDR1 is SEHNR and CDR2 is FQNEAQ (reference sequence). In DNA form, the CDR3 reads TGTGCCAGCAGCTCGGGCGGGGGGGCACTCACAGATACGCAGTATTTT. Encoded protein: CASSSGGGALTDTQYF.

This clone was picked up a small number of times. V usage is TRBV25-1 and J usage is TRBJ1-5; weak D call: TRBD1 (6 bases). The CDR3 spans 13 residues. Between the trimmed V and J ends, which lost 3 bases and 7 bases, there was a span of 10 bases. The germline CDR1 and CDR2 sequences are MGHDK and SYGVNS. CDR3 sequence: CASSDTGSQPQHF. The CDR3 region has the DNA TGTGCCAGCAGTGATACAGGGAGCCAGCCCCAGCATTTT.

Of note for this clone: Other DNA sequences of this sample code for an identical CDR3. The V and J genes are TRBV6-5 and TRBJ1-6; D possibly corresponds to TRBD1 (6 bases). This CDR3 spans 14 amino acids. Germline V gene data show CDR1 as MNHEY and CDR2 as SVGAGI. V was clipped by 2 bases and J by 7 bases, with 9 bases between them. CDR3 region: CASSYGQKNSPLHF. In nucleotides, the CDR3 is TGTGCCAGCAGTTACGGACAGAAAAATTCACCCCTCCACTTT.